The sequence of this T cell receptor beta chain was determined in a study of Tregs in tolerant kidney transplant recipients (dated by TCRdb to about 2019). Describing the broader study: The transplants used related donors along with nonmyeloablative bone marrow transplantation, and in the human trials mixed chimerism was transient. TCRbeta sequencing was used in the study to identify donor-specific regulatory T cells before combined kidney and bone marrow transplantation, and the identified cells were then tracked after transplant. Results the study describes overall, beyond this receptor: For some patients the PCR primers changed over time, which made it impossible to compare the samples from those patients at the nucleotide level. Because only a small number of patients were included, the study had limitations, and the results will need to be validated in larger populations as well as under other immunosuppression protocols. Biological reproducibility was not examined directly, but technical replication error appeared to be minimal. In tolerant patients, donor-specific Tregs expanded more than Tregs overall, which suggests antigen-driven rather than nonspecific expansion. The most biologically relevant and donor-specific TCRbeta repertoire appeared to be identified by expanding Tregs with activated donor B cells.

Counted from cysteine to phenylalanine, this CDR3 has 14 amino acids. Of the CDR3's DNA, 33 bases were read; they are in frame from base 1. V is pruned by 3 bases and J by 3 bases, leaving 4 bases of the junction without a gene match. Reading the germline V gene gives CDR1 MNHNS and CDR2 SASEGT. To note about this clone: Its antigen has not been determined. The CDR3 end falls 3 residues outside the read, so it is completed with the germline J gene.

Per the publication, the time point label means: blood sample drawn before combined kidney and bone marrow transplant. Thawed PBMCs were FACS-sorted into unstimulated Tregs (CD4+CD25+CD127-), CD4+ non-Tregs (CD4+CD25-), CD4 cells and CD8 cells. The patients were a few recipients of combined kidney and bone marrow transplants from the ITN036ST trial, and samples were available only from these trial subjects. Healthy control blood was processed to PBMCs with a Ficoll density gradient and then cryopreserved, whereas patient PBMCs were collected both before and after transplant. Genomic DNA was extracted from sorted cells with the QIAGEN DNeasy Blood and Tissue Kit for TCRbeta CDR3 sequencing. Through immunoSEQ, high-throughput TCRbeta CDR3 sequencing was done commercially, including PCR amplification with internal controls and bias correction. As for how the authors treated the data: Unique productive TCRbeta sequences were defined by CDR3 nucleotide sequence where primers matched, and otherwise by CDR3 amino acid sequence together with Vbeta and Jbeta genes. As a correction for sorting error, sequences shared between sorted populations at a frequency ratio of 2:1 or less were discarded, and the remaining shared sequences were assigned to the higher population. Sequences were defined as donor-reactive when expanded at least 5-fold in CFSE-low cells versus unstimulated cells and present at a frequency of at least 0.01% in CFSE-low cells. Jensen-Shannon divergence, calculated on the top 100 TCRbeta sequences ranked by frequency, was used to quantify repertoire divergence. For any sample with multiple sequencing runs, sorting error was corrected in each run separately before the runs were pooled. Here the immuneACCESS table is served through TCRdb, limited to in-frame sequences with V and J called. Missing clones are a known gap in these copies; in checked studies unresolved V genes cover under half, and the rest lacks a known reason. V and J calls and clone size are given by that table; D and trimming were obtained from the DNA. This sample's table lists roughly 48,000 clones. The ten largest clones represent about 0.85% of the sample.

Sequenced material: CD4+ T cells from blood, taken before the transplant. The sequence links TRBV6-1 to TRBJ1-1, with TRBD1 identical over 7 junction bases. This TCR came from a human donor who received a combined kidney and bone marrow transplant. CDR3 protein: CASSDTGTDTEAFF. CDR3 bases read: TGTGCCAGCAGTGATACCGGGACAGACACTGAA.